The 8 T cell receptor beta chains below come from one sample, sequenced in a study of CD8 T cells in ankylosing spondylitis. TCRdb reprocessed the 5' RACE reads via MiXCR and lists one record per CDR3 protein. There are 650,000 to 800,000 distinct CDR3 sequences in the sample; around a fifth occur only once, and approximately 18% lies in the top ten. The study's findings and limits: Ankylosing spondylitis blood appeared to carry a characteristic TCR beta motif of eight or nine highly homologous variants.

Their recognized antigens are unknown. Input material: blood, either unsorted or a sorted T cell fraction (not recorded which). The origin of the receptors is a male donor with ankylosing spondylitis.

The V call is TRBV5-1, the J call TRBJ1-1, with 8 bases lining up with TRBD1. Germline assignment: CDR1 SGHRS and CDR2 YFSETQ. Trimming removed 4 bases from V and 11 bases from J; junction bases left unmatched: 16. This CDR3 region has 15 residues. CDR3 sequence: CASSQRTGQSSQAFF. In DNA form, the CDR3 reads TGCGCCAGCAGCCAAAGGACAGGGCAAAGCTCTCAGGCTTTCTTT.

This chain links TRBV18 with TRBJ1-5; D is unresolved. The germline gives CDR1 KGHSH, CDR2 LQKENI. The CDR3 loop spans 13 amino acids. Trimming cost V 5 bases and J 5 bases, with 10 bases left between them. CDR3 DNA: TGTGCCAGCTCAGTTGACGGTGATCAGCCCCAGCATTTT. Its translation: CASSVDGDQPQHF.

In this sample, this clonotype turned up once. The V and J genes are TRBV20-1 and TRBJ1-2; 8 bases fit TRBD1. V lost 3 bases and J lost 4; bases outside the gene matches: 4. The CDR3 sequence is 13 residues long. The germline V gene encodes CDR1 DFQATT and CDR2 SNEGSKA (reference sequence). CDR3 residues: CSASAGTGYGYTF. The CDR3, as DNA: TGCAGTGCTAGCGCCGGGACAGGCTATGGCTACACCTTC.

The chain uses TRBV10-3 and TRBJ2-7; D not certain. Between the trimmed V and J ends, which lost 8 bases and 4 bases, there was a span of 18 bases. CDR1 is ENHRY, CDR2 SYGVKD, per germline. The CDR3 sequence is 14 residues long. The CDR3, as DNA: TGTGCCATCCGTTCCGGGTCAAGCTTATACGAGCAGTACTTC. Amino acid sequence: CAIRSGSSLYEQYF.

The sample holds a few counts of this clonotype. J is TRBJ1-1 and V is TRBV4-2, with 12 bases identical to TRBD1. The V segment lost 4 bases and the J segment 2 bases; nucleotides outside the gene matches: 14. Germline V gives CDR1 LGHNA, CDR2 YNFKEQ. The CDR3 sequence is 19 residues long. Here the CDR3 DNA reads TGTGCCAGCAGCCCGGGACAGGGGGCAGTACAGGCAGGAAACACTGAAGCTTTCTTT. Its protein product is CASSPGQGAVQAGNTEAFF.

This chain connects TRBV7-3 to TRBJ2-7, with a weak D call TRBD1 (5 bases). The germline V gene has CDR1 SGHTA and CDR2 FQGTGA. The V gene lost 11 bases and the J gene lost 9 bases, with 32 bases spanning the gap. The CDR3 spans 16 residues. The CDR3 region is CADTGAPRSSRCGQYF. CDR3 bases: TGTGCCGACACTGGGGCCCCCCGTTCATCCCGTTGCGGGCAGTACTTC.

The chain combines TRBV12-3 or TRBV12-4 with TRBJ2-2; D perhaps matches TRBD1 (6 bases). The CDR3 runs 15 residues. V dropped 5 bases and J dropped 6 bases, with 16 bases sitting between them. The CDR3 region is CASSVPRGPAGELFF. As DNA, the CDR3 is TGTGCCAGCAGTGTCCCCAGGGGCCCGGCCGGGGAGCTGTTTTTT.

V and J are TRBV29-1 and TRBJ1-2; D is perhaps TRBD1 (6 bases). This CDR3 is built from 13 residues. Germline CDR1 is SQVTM and CDR2 is ANQGSEA. V was clipped by 4 bases and J by 8 bases, with 17 bases between them. DNA of the CDR3: TGCAGCGTTGGAGGAGACAGCGGGGGCGGCTACACCTTC. It codes for CSVGGDSGGGYTF.